These 9 T cell receptor beta chains share one sample of origin, sequenced in a study of cytomegalovirus exposure and HLA in healthy donors. Vbeta (60) and Jbeta (13) primers were used in the PCR. The assay was immunoSEQ multiplex PCR, and TCRdb's table has in-frame clones only and misses some. The sample carries 150,000 to 200,000 clones, approximately 86% recorded once. The specimen sequenced was PBMCs. Receptor source: a woman between 18 and 30 years old in good health and CMV-seronegative.

The chain employs TRBV7-8 and TRBJ1-5; 7 bases line up with TRBD1. The CDR3 loop spans 14 amino acids. V dropped 5 bases and J dropped 5; count of bases not matched to a gene: 6. Germline-derived CDR1 and CDR2 are SGHVS and FQNEAQ. Here the CDR3 reads CASSHRRGHQPQHF. CDR3 bases: TGTGCCAGCAGCCATAGAAGGGGGCATCAGCCCCAGCATTTT.

The chain joins TRBV7-9 to TRBJ1-6; no firm D call. Trimming took off 1 base at V and 7 bases at J, with 11 bases between the two ends. Germline assignment: CDR1 SEHNR and CDR2 FQNEAQ (reference sequence). The CDR3 loop spans 15 amino acids. The CDR3 DNA reads as TGTGCCAGCAGCTTAGTGGAGGACCTCAATTCACCCCTCCACTTT. Amino acids: CASSLVEDLNSPLHF.

This chain uses TRBV14 with TRBJ1-4, with D uncertain. CDR3 length: 15 residues. V was clipped by 1 base and J by 0 bases, with 6 bases between them. Looked up from germline, CDR1 is SGHDN and CDR2 is FVKESK. The CDR3 DNA reads TGTGCCAGCAGCCAAGCGAGGTCAACTAATGAAAAACTGTTTTTT. This sequence encodes CASSQARSTNEKLFF.

The CDR3 bases are TGTGCCAGCAGCTTCAACGGAGCGGGAAACTACGAGCAGTACTTC. Translating it yields CASSFNGAGNYEQYF. V is TRBV5-4 and J is TRBJ2-7, with 7 bases matching TRBD2. Germline lookup yields CDR1 SGHNT and CDR2 YYREEE (reference sequence). The V and J ends lost 2 bases and 3 bases, in that order; junction bases with no gene match: 8. CDR3 size: 15 residues.

The rearrangement joins TRBV28 to TRBJ2-7; 15 nucleotides match TRBD2. Germline V gene lookup returns CDR1 MDHEN and CDR2 SYDVKM. V shed 2 bases, J shed 6 bases, and the junction held 2 bases outside the gene matches. The CDR3 has 15 residues. The CDR3 DNA reads as TGTGCCAGCAGTTTAGGGACTAGCGGGAGGAGCGAGCAGTACTTC. It encodes CASSLGTSGRSEQYF.

V usage is TRBV11-2 and J usage is TRBJ2-5, with a tentative D call TRBD2 (6 bases). Germline-derived CDR1 and CDR2 are SGHAT and FQNNGV. The CDR3 has 14 residues. V lost 3 bases and J lost 1, with 9 bases in between. The CDR3 DNA reads as TGTGCCAGCAGCTTGACCGGGGGCCAAGAGACCCAGTACTTC. Residues: CASSLTGGQETQYF.

The chain is built from TRBV4-1 and TRBJ2-5; the match to TRBD1 covers 7 bases. V shed 4 bases and J 7 bases; nucleotides not matched to a gene: 6. The V gene's germline CDR1 is MGHRA and CDR2 YSYEKL. The CDR3 contains 13 residues. CDR3 bases: TGCGCCAGCAGCCGAACAGGGGTAGGGACCCAGTACTTC. This codes for CASSRTGVGTQYF.

This clone was detected once. The sample holds other DNA sequences that translate to the same CDR3. The CDR3 region is CAWSVTANTEAFF. For the CDR3, the DNA is TGTGCCTGGAGTGTGACAGCAAACACTGAAGCTTTCTTT. This chain connects TRBV30 to TRBJ1-1, with a possible D match to TRBD1 (5 bases). The CDR3 is 13 residues long. The germline CDR1 and CDR2 sequences are GTSNPN and SVGIG (reference sequence). V was cut by 0 bases and J by 2 bases, with 7 bases left in between.

This sequence joins TRBV2 and TRBJ2-7; 9 positions match TRBD1. This CDR3 has 17 amino acids. The ends lost 6 bases at V and 3 bases at J; junction bases unmatched: 15. The germline V gene encodes CDR1 SNHLY and CDR2 FYNNEI. The CDR3 region is CASRFTGRDRVGYEQYF. The CDR3 nucleotides are TGTGCCAGCAGGTTTACAGGAAGGGACAGGGTAGGCTACGAGCAGTACTTC. The whole variable domain, filled in from reference TRBV2 and TRBJ2-7, reads EPEVTQTPSHQVTQMGQEVILRCVPISNHLYFYWYRQILGQKVEFLVSFYNNEISEKSEIFDDQFSVERPDGSNFTLKIRSTKLEDSAMYFCASRFTGRDRVGYEQYFGPGTRLTVT.